These 19 T cell receptor beta chains came from one sample sequenced in a study of blood T cells in healthy people across ages. Together with a sample-barcoded 5' primer, a J-beta primer mix was included in a second PCR lasting about 7 to 11 cycles. TCRdb fed the 5' RACE reads into MiXCR, producing one record per CDR3 protein. The sample carries more than 1.4 million distinct CDR3 sequences, 42% recorded once. Sequencing was done on a sample of blood. Receptor source: a woman aged 18 to 35 in good health.

This clonotype was counted a few times. The rearrangement links TRBV6-6 to TRBJ2-1; 9 bases match TRBD2. Trimming cost V 6 bases and J 6 bases; bases outside gene matches: 9. The CDR3 sequence is 15 residues long. Per germline, CDR1 MNHNY and CDR2 SVGAGI (reference sequence). CDR3 sequence: CASSSTSGRSNEQFF. The CDR3 DNA is TGTGCCAGCAGCTCGACTAGCGGTCGGTCCAATGAGCAGTTCTTC.

The rearrangement joins TRBV2 to TRBJ2-1, with 8 bases fitting TRBD2. The V and J ends lost 6 bases and 3 bases, in that order; junction bases with no gene match: 10. This CDR3 contains 16 residues. Germline lookup yields CDR1 SNHLY and CDR2 FYNNEI. The CDR3 sequence: CASSDGGASIYNEQFF. Here the CDR3 DNA reads TGTGCCAGCAGCGACGGGGGGGCTAGCATCTACAATGAGCAGTTCTTC.

This clonotype turned up a few times. The rearrangement uses TRBV6-5 and TRBJ2-5; possible D gene TRBD2, 6 bases. V was shortened by 6 bases and J by 0 bases, with 11 bases between the two germline ends. The CDR3 covers 14 residues. CDR1 is MNHEY and CDR2 is SVGAGI in the germline V gene. The CDR3 here is CASSPAGYQETQYF. In DNA, the CDR3 is TGTGCCAGCAGCCCCGCGGGGTACCAAGAGACCCAGTACTTC.

The rearrangement links TRBV6-1 to TRBJ2-1; D is unresolved. The V gene lost 4 bases and the J gene lost 1 base, with 11 bases spanning the gap. Germline V CDR1 and CDR2: MNHNS, SASEGT. The CDR3 has 15 residues. The DNA of the CDR3 is TGTGCCAGCAGTGCGGACGTTGGTTCCTACAATGAGCAGTTCTTC. This sequence encodes CASSADVGSYNEQFF.

A word on this clonotype: Just one base apart from a much larger clone, this may be a read error. The chain combines TRBV12-3 or TRBV12-4 with TRBJ2-7, with D unclear. This CDR3 is built from 16 residues. The V and J ends lost 5 bases and 2 bases respectively, with 19 bases between them. CDR3 amino acids: CASSMRLQAPTYEQYF. DNA for the CDR3: TGTGCCAGCAGTATGCGATTGCAGGCCCCTACCTACGAGCAGTACTTC.

This clonotype has more than one count but fewer than ten. The chain has TRBV4-1 and TRBJ1-5; possible D gene TRBD1, 5 bases. Trimming took off 1 base at V and 4 bases at J, with 11 bases between the two ends. CDR3 length equals 15 residues. Germline CDR1 MGHRA, CDR2 YSYEKL. The CDR3 DNA reads TGCGCCAGCAGCCAAGTAGCAGCAGGGAATCAGCCCCAGCATTTT. Residues: CASSQVAAGNQPQHF.

The J gene is TRBJ1-2, the V gene TRBV7-9; TRBD1 is a possible D gene (5 bases). The CDR3 has 12 amino acids. Trimming shortened V by 11 bases and J by 2 bases, and 12 bases separated the two germline ends. Germline values: CDR1 SEHNR, CDR2 FQNEAQ (reference sequence). CDR3 sequence reads: CASEGPNYGYTF. In DNA, the CDR3 is TGTGCCTCTGAGGGGCCCAACTATGGCTACACCTTC.

A few counts support this clonotype. The chain recombines TRBV6-1 with TRBJ2-7; D is ambiguous. In germline, CDR1 is MNHNS, CDR2 SASEGT. Trimming cost V 3 bases and J 2 bases, with 11 bases left between them. This CDR3 spans 14 amino acids. CDR3 nucleotide sequence: TGTGCCAGCAGTGAGGGGTACAGCACCTACGAGCAGTACTTC. It specifies CASSEGYSTYEQYF.

The chain has TRBV14 and TRBJ2-7, with 9 bases fitting TRBD1. Trimming took 1 base from V and 3 from J; bases not matched to a gene: 4. This CDR3 contains 15 residues. The germline CDR1 and CDR2 sequences are SGHDN and FVKESK. The CDR3: CASSQAGTGLYEQYF. Here the CDR3 DNA reads TGTGCCAGCAGCCAAGCCGGGACAGGGCTCTACGAGCAGTACTTC.

The chain uses TRBV3-1 and TRBJ1-2, with D maybe TRBD1 (6 bases). The CDR3 length is 16 residues. Germline V lookup: CDR1 LGHDT, CDR2 YNNKEL (reference sequence). Trimming took 1 base from V and 3 from J, leaving 15 bases between them. CDR3 nucleotide sequence: TGTGCCAGCAGCCAAGGGGGGGGCTCCCCGTACTATGGCTACACCTTC. It codes for CASSQGGGSPYYGYTF.

This clonotype was seen repeatedly, ten times or more. The chain is built from TRBV4-2 and TRBJ2-7, with 10 bases fitting TRBD2. Trimming took 1 base from V and 2 from J; bases not matched to a gene: 8. The CDR3 has 17 amino acids. Germline V gene data show CDR1 as LGHNA and CDR2 as YNFKEQ. CDR3 DNA: TGTGCCAGCAGCCAAGTGGTTACAGCGGGGGGGACCTACGAGCAGTACTTC. Translation: CASSQVVTAGGTYEQYF.

This clonotype was seen a handful of times. The V gene is TRBV12-3 or TRBV12-4, the J gene TRBJ2-1; 8 nucleotides line up with TRBD2. The CDR3 has 18 residues. Trimming took 4 bases from V and 5 from J; bases not matched to a gene: 16. CDR3 nucleotides: TGTGCCAGCAGTTCGTCCCCTAGGGGACTAGTGACCAACAATGAGCAGTTCTTC. This sequence encodes CASSSSPRGLVTNNEQFF.

This clonotype has more than one count but fewer than ten. The rearrangement links TRBV9 to TRBJ2-7; 10 bases are a match to TRBD2. Germline V gene sequence: CDR1 SGDLS, CDR2 YYNGEE. J was trimmed by 3 bases and V by 2 bases; bases with no gene match: 2. The CDR3 runs to 14 residues. The CDR3 spells CASSVTSGDYEQYF. Written as DNA, the CDR3 is TGTGCCAGCAGCGTCACTAGCGGGGACTACGAGCAGTACTTC.

This clonotype was counted only a few times. The chain combines TRBV27 with TRBJ2-2; 9 bases map to TRBD2. Trimming cost V 1 base and J 5 bases; bases outside gene matches: 5. The length of the CDR3 is 16 residues. In germline, CDR1 is MNHEY, CDR2 SMNVEV (reference sequence). The CDR3 DNA follows: TGTGCCAGCAGTTTATTGGGCCTAGCGGGGACCGGGGAGCTGTTTTTT. Its protein product is CASSLLGLAGTGELFF.

This chain links TRBV10-3 with TRBJ1-3; no clear D. Germline V gene lookup returns CDR1 ENHRY and CDR2 SYGVKD. The V gene lost 0 bases and the J gene lost 2 bases, with 11 bases spanning the gap. This CDR3 is built from 16 residues. The CDR3 DNA sequence: TGTGCCATCAGTGAGTCTCAAATGTTAACTGGAAACACCATATATTTT. Its protein product is CAISESQMLTGNTIYF.

The chain recombines TRBV6-5 with TRBJ2-5; weak D call: TRBD2 (6 bases). Germline CDR1 and CDR2: MNHEY and SVGAGI. Trimming left V 2 bases short and J 5 bases short, with 12 bases between. The CDR3 totals 14 residues. The CDR3 loop is CASSYGRSWETQYF. CDR3 nucleotide sequence: TGTGCCAGCAGTTACGGGAGGTCGTGGGAGACCCAGTACTTC.

There are a few counts of this clonotype. This rearrangement joins TRBV13 to TRBJ2-3; D possibly corresponds to TRBD2 (6 bases). The length of the CDR3 is 15 residues. Germline V lookup: CDR1 PRHDT, CDR2 FYEKMQ (reference sequence). V shed 5 bases and J shed 2 bases, with 14 bases lying between them. The CDR3: CASSTRLDITDTQYF. CDR3 nucleotides: TGTGCCAGCAGCACCCGACTAGATATCACAGATACGCAGTATTTT.

The chain employs TRBV4-2 and TRBJ1-4; D not resolved. The CDR3 extends over 16 amino acids. V was shortened by 6 bases and J by 0 bases, with 14 bases between the two germline ends. Germline V gene sequence: CDR1 LGHNA, CDR2 YNFKEQ. The CDR3 region is CASRLDLSATNEKLFF. In DNA, the CDR3 is TGTGCCAGCAGGCTCGATTTGAGTGCAACTAATGAAAAACTGTTTTTT.

The chain recombines TRBV5-1 with TRBJ2-3; 13 bases fit TRBD2. CDR3 length: 17 residues. With 5 bases clipped from V and 2 bases from J, the junction kept 8 bases outside the gene matches. Germline V gives CDR1 SGHRS, CDR2 YFSETQ. The CDR3 is CASRTTSGGPYTDTQYF. In nucleotides, the CDR3 is TGCGCCAGCAGGACGACTAGCGGGGGGCCTTACACAGATACGCAGTATTTT.